This is a list of T cell receptor beta chains from one sample in a study of cytomegalovirus exposure and HLA in healthy donors. Profiled with immunoSEQ multiplex PCR; TCRdb holds only in-frame clones, not every one. The sample includes about 120,000 clones, 75% to 85% of them seen just once. Sequenced material: PBMCs. All receptors derive from a man between 25 and 39 years old in good health and CMV-seropositive. Both conserved end residues are part of each CDR3. The order of the fields is clone size, J gene, V gene, D gene, CDR3 DNA, CDR3 protein. The D gene is left open where the match is weak. The size field is filled for only some rows; it gives once, few, many or a size class.

clone_size: .; j_call: TRBJ2-1; v_call: TRBV15; d_call: .; cdr3_nt: TGTGCCACCACCTCCGCAGCGTCCGACTACAATGAGCAGTTCTTC; cdr3_aa: CATTSAASDYNEQFF
clone_size: .; j_call: TRBJ1-2; v_call: TRBV15; d_call: TRBD1; cdr3_nt: TGTGCCACCAGCAGAGAAGGGCAGGGGGTGGAAAGGAACTATGGCTACACCTTC; cdr3_aa: CATSREGQGVERNYGYTF
clone_size: .; j_call: TRBJ2-1; v_call: TRBV29-1; d_call: .; cdr3_nt: TGCAGCGCGCCCGGGGGAGGTCTAAACAATGAGCAGTTCTTC; cdr3_aa: CSAPGGGLNNEQFF
clone_size: once; j_call: TRBJ1-4; v_call: TRBV4-2; d_call: TRBD1; cdr3_nt: TGTGCCAGCAGCCAAAGGGGGCGCGATGAAAAACTGTTTTTT; cdr3_aa: CASSQRGRDEKLFF
clone_size: few; j_call: TRBJ2-7; v_call: TRBV7-3; d_call: .; cdr3_nt: TGTGCCAGCAGCCCCGTGGCAGGGTTATACGAGCAGTACTTC; cdr3_aa: CASSPVAGLYEQYF
clone_size: .; j_call: TRBJ1-4; v_call: TRBV27; d_call: .; cdr3_nt: TGTGCCAGCACCACAACCGGAGGGCGTGAAAAACTGTTTTTT; cdr3_aa: CASTTTGGREKLFF
clone_size: once; j_call: TRBJ1-1; v_call: TRBV7-2; d_call: .; cdr3_nt: TGTGCCAGCAGCTTACGGGGGGCCCCCAAGGCGAACACTGAAGCTTTCTTT; cdr3_aa: CASSLRGAPKANTEAFF
clone_size: .; j_call: TRBJ1-4; v_call: TRBV5-6; d_call: TRBD1; cdr3_nt: TGTGCCAGCTCAAAGTGGGACAGGATTAATGAAAAACTGTTTTTT; cdr3_aa: CASSKWDRINEKLFF
clone_size: .; j_call: TRBJ1-5; v_call: TRBV29-1; d_call: TRBD1; cdr3_nt: TGCAGCGTGGAACAGGGGGCAGGGCAGCCCCAGCATTTT; cdr3_aa: CSVEQGAGQPQHF
clone_size: few; j_call: TRBJ1-1; v_call: TRBV18; d_call: TRBD1; cdr3_nt: TGTGCCAGCTCCCCCCGGATGACAGGGGCGAACACTGAAGCTTTCTTT; cdr3_aa: CASSPRMTGANTEAFF
clone_size: .; j_call: TRBJ2-6; v_call: TRBV6-5; d_call: .; cdr3_nt: TGTGCCAGCAGTTACTCGGGCTCTGGGGCCAACGGCCTGACTTTC; cdr3_aa: CASSYSGSGANGLTF
clone_size: .; j_call: TRBJ1-2; v_call: TRBV4-2; d_call: TRBD1; cdr3_nt: TGTGCCAGCAGCCAACTTTACGGGACAGGGGACGGCTACACCTTC; cdr3_aa: CASSQLYGTGDGYTF
clone_size: .; j_call: TRBJ1-1; v_call: TRBV7-9; d_call: .; cdr3_nt: TGTGCCAGCAGCCTCCGTTCGAACACTGAAGCTTTCTTT; cdr3_aa: CASSLRSNTEAFF
clone_size: few; j_call: TRBJ1-2; v_call: TRBV4-1; d_call: .; cdr3_nt: TGCGCCAGCAGCCAAGCCAGGCTCGGTTCGAAAGATGGCTACACCTTC; cdr3_aa: CASSQARLGSKDGYTF
clone_size: .; j_call: TRBJ2-1; v_call: TRBV11-2; d_call: TRBD2; cdr3_nt: TGTGCCAGCAGCTTAGTAGCGGGAGCCTACAATGAGCAGTTCTTC; cdr3_aa: CASSLVAGAYNEQFF
clone_size: .; j_call: TRBJ1-2; v_call: TRBV19; d_call: TRBD1; cdr3_nt: TGTGCCAGTAGCTGGTCCCGGACAGGTAGGATCTATGGCTACACCTTC; cdr3_aa: CASSWSRTGRIYGYTF
clone_size: once; j_call: TRBJ2-1; v_call: TRBV28; d_call: .; cdr3_nt: TGTGCCAGCAGTTTGAACCCGGCGGGTGAGCAGTTCTTC; cdr3_aa: CASSLNPAGEQFF
clone_size: .; j_call: TRBJ2-6; v_call: TRBV5-1; d_call: .; cdr3_nt: TGCGCCAGCAGCTTAAACCGGGCTGGGGCCAACGGCCTGACTTTC; cdr3_aa: CASSLNRAGANGLTF
clone_size: .; j_call: TRBJ2-1; v_call: TRBV11-1; d_call: TRBD2; cdr3_nt: TGTGCCAGCAGCTTAGCACTAGCGGGGGCTTTGGATGAGCAGTTCTTC; cdr3_aa: CASSLALAGALDEQFF
clone_size: .; j_call: TRBJ2-2; v_call: TRBV10-3; d_call: .; cdr3_nt: TGTGCCATCAAAGGGACTTCAACCGGGGAGCTGTTTTTT; cdr3_aa: CAIKGTSTGELFF
clone_size: .; j_call: TRBJ2-7; v_call: TRBV5-6; d_call: TRBD1; cdr3_nt: TGTGCCAGCAGCGGTACCGGGACAGGGTTTTACGAGCAGTACTTC; cdr3_aa: CASSGTGTGFYEQYF
clone_size: .; j_call: TRBJ2-3; v_call: TRBV30; d_call: TRBD2; cdr3_nt: TGTGCCTGGGGACTAGTGTGGAGCACAGATACGCAGTATTTT; cdr3_aa: CAWGLVWSTDTQYF
clone_size: few; j_call: TRBJ2-4; v_call: TRBV28; d_call: .; cdr3_nt: TGTGCCAGCAGTCACGAGGGGGAATTCAAAAACATTCAGTACTTC; cdr3_aa: CASSHEGEFKNIQYF
clone_size: .; j_call: TRBJ2-5; v_call: TRBV7-9; d_call: .; cdr3_nt: TGTGCCAGCAACCGGGGAGACCAAGAGACCCAGTACTTC; cdr3_aa: CASNRGDQETQYF
clone_size: .; j_call: TRBJ1-6; v_call: TRBV18; d_call: TRBD1; cdr3_nt: TGTGCCAGCTCACCTTGGACAGGGGGTTTGAATTCACCCCTCCACTTT; cdr3_aa: CASSPWTGGLNSPLHF
clone_size: few; j_call: TRBJ2-2; v_call: TRBV7-2; d_call: .; cdr3_nt: TGTGCCAGCAGCTTAGTAGACACCGGGGAGCTGTTTTTT; cdr3_aa: CASSLVDTGELFF
clone_size: .; j_call: TRBJ2-5; v_call: TRBV7-9; d_call: .; cdr3_nt: TGTGCCAGCAGCTTGGGGGCTCCCGTAGCGGAGACCCAGTACTTC; cdr3_aa: CASSLGAPVAETQYF
clone_size: .; j_call: TRBJ1-1; v_call: TRBV6-6; d_call: .; cdr3_nt: TGTGCCAGCAGTTACACCGGACAGCCTGAAGCTTTCTTT; cdr3_aa: CASSYTGQPEAFF
clone_size: .; j_call: TRBJ1-1; v_call: TRBV18; d_call: TRBD1; cdr3_nt: TGTGCCAGCTCACCTGAGACAGGGTTGGAGGTAGGAGCTTTCTTT; cdr3_aa: CASSPETGLEVGAFF
clone_size: .; j_call: TRBJ1-1; v_call: TRBV5-1; d_call: .; cdr3_nt: TGCGCCAGCAGCCACTTTCCGGGGGGGGACACTGAAGCTTTCTTT; cdr3_aa: CASSHFPGGDTEAFF
clone_size: .; j_call: TRBJ2-5; v_call: TRBV2; d_call: TRBD2; cdr3_nt: TGTGCCAGCGATTTGAGGGGAGGGCAACAAGAGACCCAGTACTTC; cdr3_aa: CASDLRGGQQETQYF
clone_size: once; j_call: TRBJ1-4; v_call: TRBV5-6; d_call: .; cdr3_nt: TGTGCCACGACGAAAAACCGGGAGGGAAAACTGTTTTTT; cdr3_aa: CATTKNREGKLFF
clone_size: .; j_call: TRBJ1-2; v_call: TRBV7-9; d_call: TRBD1; cdr3_nt: TGTGCCAGCAGCTTAGAACCATCGGGACAGCTTAACTATGGCTACACCTTC; cdr3_aa: CASSLEPSGQLNYGYTF
clone_size: .; j_call: TRBJ2-3; v_call: TRBV9; d_call: .; cdr3_nt: TGTGCCAGCAGCGTAGAGGGACAACGCACAGATACGCAGTATTTT; cdr3_aa: CASSVEGQRTDTQYF
clone_size: few; j_call: TRBJ2-5; v_call: TRBV19; d_call: TRBD2; cdr3_nt: TGTGCCAGTAGCCAATCGGTAGCGGGAGAGGGGCAAGAGACCCAGTACTTC; cdr3_aa: CASSQSVAGEGQETQYF
clone_size: .; j_call: TRBJ2-1; v_call: TRBV7-2; d_call: TRBD2; cdr3_nt: TGTGCCAGCAGCTGGTCCCCTAGCGGGAGATCTTACAATGAGCAGTTCTTC; cdr3_aa: CASSWSPSGRSYNEQFF
clone_size: .; j_call: TRBJ2-6; v_call: TRBV10-2; d_call: TRBD1; cdr3_nt: TGCGCCAGCAAGGGGGCAGTCTCTGGGGCCAACGTCCTGACTTTC; cdr3_aa: CASKGAVSGANVLTF
clone_size: .; j_call: TRBJ2-7; v_call: TRBV5-4; d_call: .; cdr3_nt: TGTGCCAGCAGCTTGTCCAGGGGAATCTACGAGCAGTACTTC; cdr3_aa: CASSLSRGIYEQYF
clone_size: .; j_call: TRBJ2-4; v_call: TRBV5-1; d_call: .; cdr3_nt: TGCGCCAGCAGCCGAGAGCCCCAAAACAGTCAGTACTTC; cdr3_aa: CASSREPQNSQYF
clone_size: .; j_call: TRBJ2-5; v_call: TRBV9; d_call: .; cdr3_nt: TGTGCCAGCAGCGCCCTGGGACTCACGAGGGGGGGAGAGACCCAGTACTTC; cdr3_aa: CASSALGLTRGGETQYF
clone_size: .; j_call: TRBJ2-7; v_call: TRBV5-1; d_call: TRBD2; cdr3_nt: TGCGCCAGCAGCTTTCCGCCGAGGACTAGCGGGCCATCCTACGAGCAGTACTTC; cdr3_aa: CASSFPPRTSGPSYEQYF